This T cell receptor beta chain was identified during a study of cytomegalovirus exposure and HLA in healthy donors. Study outcomes and limitations: For most TCR beta V segments, an earlier analysis put the productive rate at about 87% or about 30% of the time.

CDR1 is SGDLS, CDR2 YYNGEE, per germline. The CDR3 sequence is 15 residues long. Trimming removed 1 base from V and 2 bases from J; junction bases left unmatched: 1. Primers included in the PCR were 60 Vbeta and 13 Jbeta primers. Profiling relied on immunoSEQ multiplex PCR, and the TCRdb table lists in-frame clones only, not all of them. The sample includes about 130,000 clones, just under 80% seen only once; the top ten take approximately 5%. In regard to this clone: Its cognate antigen is unknown.

Sequenced: PBMCs. The rearrangement links TRBV9 to TRBJ2-3, with 10 nucleotides matching TRBD2. The TCR originated in a young man in good health and CMV-seronegative. DNA of the CDR3: TGTGCCAGCAGCGTACTAGCGGGAGTCACAGATACGCAGTATTTT. It is translated as CASSVLAGVTDTQYF.